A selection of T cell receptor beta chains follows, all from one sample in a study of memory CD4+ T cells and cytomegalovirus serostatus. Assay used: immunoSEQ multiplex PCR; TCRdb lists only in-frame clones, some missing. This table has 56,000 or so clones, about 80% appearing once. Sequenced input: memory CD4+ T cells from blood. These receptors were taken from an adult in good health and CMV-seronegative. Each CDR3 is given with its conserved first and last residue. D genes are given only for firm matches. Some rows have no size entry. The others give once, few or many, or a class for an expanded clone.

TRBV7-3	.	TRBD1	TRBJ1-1	TGTGCCAGCAGTCGAGGCGGGACAGGGGGCACTGAAGCTTTCTTT	CASSRGGTGGTEAFF
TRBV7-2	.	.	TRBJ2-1	TGTGCCAGCAGCCAACTTGGCGGGGGCTACTACAATGAGCAGTTCTTC	CASSQLGGGYYNEQFF
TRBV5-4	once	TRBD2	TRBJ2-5	TGTGCCAGCAGCTTGGTCGGGGGGACCCAAGAGACCCAGTACTTC	CASSLVGGTQETQYF
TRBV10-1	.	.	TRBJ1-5	TGCGCCACCCCCTGGGTTGGCCCTTGGGGAAATCAGCCCCAGCATTTT	CATPWVGPWGNQPQHF
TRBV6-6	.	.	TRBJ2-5	TGTGCCAGCAGTAACCTCGCGAGGGGCGAGACCCAGTACTTC	CASSNLARGETQYF
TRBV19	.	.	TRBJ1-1	TGTGCCAGTAGTATAGATTGGGCGGAAGTGAACACTGAAGCTTTCTTT	CASSIDWAEVNTEAFF
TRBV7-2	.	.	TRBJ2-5	TGTGCCAGCAGCCTACAGGGGACCCAGTACTTC	CASSLQGTQYF
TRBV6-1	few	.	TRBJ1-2	TGTGCCAGCAGTGAAAGGGGGAACTATGGCTACACCTTC	CASSERGNYGYTF
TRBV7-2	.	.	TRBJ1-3	TGTGCCAGCAGGATCAATGGAAACACCATATATTTT	CASRINGNTIYF
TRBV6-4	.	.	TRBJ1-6	TGTGCCAGCAGTGTAACAGTCTATAATTCACCCCTCCACTTT	CASSVTVYNSPLHF
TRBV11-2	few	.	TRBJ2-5	TGTGCCAGCAGTCCGATCCGGGGGATCGAGACCCAGTACTTC	CASSPIRGIETQYF
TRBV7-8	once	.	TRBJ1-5	TGTGCCAGCAGCTCCGTCGGGGTGGACAGCAATCAGCCCCAGCATTTT	CASSSVGVDSNQPQHF
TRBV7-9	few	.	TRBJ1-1	TGTGCCAGCAGCTTATACAAGGACACTGAAGCTTTCTTT	CASSLYKDTEAFF
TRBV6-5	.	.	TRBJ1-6	TGTGCCAGCAGTTACACCCGACTAGTCTATAATTCACCCCTCCACTTT	CASSYTRLVYNSPLHF
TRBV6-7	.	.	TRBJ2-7	TGTGCCAGCAGTCGCTATAGGGCCCCCTCCTACGAGCAGTACTTC	CASSRYRAPSYEQYF
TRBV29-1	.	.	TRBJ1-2	TGCAGCGTTGAAATCAACTATGGCTACACCTTC	CSVEINYGYTF
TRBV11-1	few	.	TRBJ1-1	TGTGCCAGCAGCTTAGGTATGAACACTGAAGCTTTCTTT	CASSLGMNTEAFF
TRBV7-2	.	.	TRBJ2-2	TGTGCCAGCAGCTGGAGGACGGGCTCCACCGGGGAGCTGTTTTTT	CASSWRTGSTGELFF
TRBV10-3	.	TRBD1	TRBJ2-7	TGTGCCATCAGCCCGGGACAGGGGACTTACGAGCAGTACTTC	CAISPGQGTYEQYF
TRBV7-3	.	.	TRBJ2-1	TGTGCCAGCAGCCCCCGCAACGCCAATGAGCAGTTCTTC	CASSPRNANEQFF
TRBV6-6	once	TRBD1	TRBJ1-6	TGTGCCAGCAGCTCTGGACAGGGGAGGTCGAATTCACCCCTCCACTTT	CASSSGQGRSNSPLHF
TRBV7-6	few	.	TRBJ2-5	TGTGCCAGCAGCTTAGGAGCTAGCTTCAGGGAGACCCAGTACTTC	CASSLGASFRETQYF
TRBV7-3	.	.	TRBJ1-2	TGTGCCAGCAGCCCGATGGGGGGGGCGTATTATGGCTACACCTTC	CASSPMGGAYYGYTF
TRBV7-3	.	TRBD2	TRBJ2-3	TGTGCCAGCAGCTTAGGGCGGGGGGGCCGGGATACGCAGTATTTT	CASSLGRGGRDTQYF
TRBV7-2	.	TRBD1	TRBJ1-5	TGTGCCAGCAGCCGGCTGGGACAGGGAGAACGGAATCAGCCCCAGCATTTT	CASSRLGQGERNQPQHF
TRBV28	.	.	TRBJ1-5	TGTGCCAGCAGCCCTGGGGACGGAGCTAGCAATCAGCCCCAGCATTTT	CASSPGDGASNQPQHF
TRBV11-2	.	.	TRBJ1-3	TGTGCCAGCAGCTTCGGGGAACACACCATATATTTT	CASSFGEHTIYF
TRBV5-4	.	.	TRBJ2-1	TGTGCCAGCAGCTGGGCAGAATCGGACAATGAGCAGTTCTTC	CASSWAESDNEQFF
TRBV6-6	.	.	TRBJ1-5	TGTGCCAGCAGTTACGATTCTCAGCCCCAGCATTTT	CASSYDSQPQHF
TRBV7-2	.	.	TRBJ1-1	TGTGCCAGCAGCTTAGTTGGGGGTCCGAGTGTGAACACTGAAGCTTTCTTT	CASSLVGGPSVNTEAFF
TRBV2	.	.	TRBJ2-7	TGTGCCAGCAGCCGACAGGACTACGAGCAGTACTTC	CASSRQDYEQYF
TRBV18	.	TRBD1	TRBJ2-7	TGTGCCAGCTCACCGGACAGGGGAGTCTACGAGCAGTACTTC	CASSPDRGVYEQYF
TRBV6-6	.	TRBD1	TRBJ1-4	TGTGCCGGGCATCAGGGGGGCGATGAAAAACTGTTTTTT	CAGHQGGDEKLFF
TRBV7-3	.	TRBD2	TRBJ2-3	TGTGCCAGCAGCTTGGGTGCGGGGGGCCACGGCACAGATACGCAGTATTTT	CASSLGAGGHGTDTQYF
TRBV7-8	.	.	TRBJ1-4	TGTGCCAGCAGCTCCAGGACGGCTGAAAAACTGTTTTTT	CASSSRTAEKLFF
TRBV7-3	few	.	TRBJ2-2	TGTGCCAGCAGCAAAGGTCTCGGAACCGGGGAGCTGTTTTTT	CASSKGLGTGELFF
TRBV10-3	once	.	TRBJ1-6	TGTGCCATCGAGGACCGAGGATCACCCCTCCACTTT	CAIEDRGSPLHF
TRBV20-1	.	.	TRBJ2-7	TGCAGTGCCGGATCATACGAGCAGTACTTC	CSAGSYEQYF
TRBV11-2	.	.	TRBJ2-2	TGTGCCAGCAGCTTAAGTAATGCTGTGGGAGTTAACACCGGGGAGCTGTTTTTT	CASSLSNAVGVNTGELFF
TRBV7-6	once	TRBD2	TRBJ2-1	TGTGCCAGCAGCTTCCGACTAGCGGGGGGGCATATGAATGAGCAGTTCTTC	CASSFRLAGGHMNEQFF
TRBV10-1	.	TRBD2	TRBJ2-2	TGCGCCAGCAGTGTATTGCTAGCGGGGGGTCCTACCGGGGAGCTGTTTTTT	CASSVLLAGGPTGELFF
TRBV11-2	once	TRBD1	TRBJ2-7	TGTGCCAGCAGTTACGGGGACAGGGGCTACGAGCAGTACTTC	CASSYGDRGYEQYF
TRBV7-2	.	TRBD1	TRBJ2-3	TGTGCCAGCAGCTGGACAGGGGAGAGCACAGATACGCAGTATTTT	CASSWTGESTDTQYF
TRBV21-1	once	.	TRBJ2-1	TGTGCCGGCGGGACTAGCGGGGGGATAGACAATGAGCAGTTCTTC	CAGGTSGGIDNEQFF
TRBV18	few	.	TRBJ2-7	TGTGCCAGCTCACCTACTCCGGGACGGACCCTCTACGAGCAGTACTTC	CASSPTPGRTLYEQYF
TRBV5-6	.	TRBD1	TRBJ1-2	TGTGCCAGCAGCGGAAAGAGGACAGGGCCCTTCTATGGCTACACCTTC	CASSGKRTGPFYGYTF
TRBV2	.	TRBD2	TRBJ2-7	TGTGCCAGCAGTGGGGGACTAGCGGTCTCCGAGCAGTACTTC	CASSGGLAVSEQYF
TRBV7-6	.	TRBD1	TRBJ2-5	TGTGCCAGCAGCGAGGGACAGGTGGAAGAGACCCAGTACTTC	CASSEGQVEETQYF
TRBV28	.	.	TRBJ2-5	TGTGCCAGCAGTTTTGGGGGTTCGGAAGAGACCCAGTACTTC	CASSFGGSEETQYF
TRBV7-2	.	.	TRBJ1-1	TGTGCCAGCGGAAAAGGGGTTGTGAACACTGAAGCTTTCTTT	CASGKGVVNTEAFF
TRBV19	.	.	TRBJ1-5	TGTGCCAGTAATTCCGGGACCTTCAATCAGCCCCAGCATTTT	CASNSGTFNQPQHF
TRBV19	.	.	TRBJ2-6	TGTGCCAGTAGTATAGCAGGAGGAACAGGGGCCAACGTCCTGACTTTC	CASSIAGGTGANVLTF
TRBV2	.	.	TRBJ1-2	TGTGCCAGCAGTGATGAGCGGACATCCCGCGGCTACACCTTC	CASSDERTSRGYTF
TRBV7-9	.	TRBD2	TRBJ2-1	TGTGCCAGCAGTAACCCGACTAGCGGGCGAAACAATGAGCAGTTCTTC	CASSNPTSGRNNEQFF
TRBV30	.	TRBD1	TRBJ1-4	TGTGCCTGGAGTCTATTAGGAGGGGGCGCCGGGAGTGAACTGTTTTTT	CAWSLLGGGAGSELFF
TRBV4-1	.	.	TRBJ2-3	TGCGCCAGCAGCCAAGACGGCGTTAGCACAGATACGCAGTATTTT	CASSQDGVSTDTQYF
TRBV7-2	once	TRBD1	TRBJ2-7	TGTGCCAGCAGCTTAGGGGGGACAGACCACGAGCAGTACTTC	CASSLGGTDHEQYF